This T cell receptor (beta chain) was profiled in a study of cytomegalovirus exposure and HLA in healthy donors. Concerning this clone itself: Its antigen is still unknown.

Primers for the PCR totalled 60 Vbeta and 13 Jbeta. TCRdb's table, derived via immunoSEQ multiplex PCR, lists solely in-frame clones and lacks some. This sample has 170,000 or so clones, with 80% found just once. Regarding the study as a whole: An observed cluster of highly shared sequence variants was recorded as a likely sequencing artifact. Through in vitro validation, a few CMV-associated chains were shown to be specific for CMV antigens.

The specimen sequenced was PBMCs. This receptor was identified in a boy between 5 and 17 years old in good health and CMV-seronegative.

This CDR3 reads CASSLARFAAGLAPNEQFF. The CDR3 coding sequence is TGTGCCAGCAGCTTAGCGCGATTCGCGGCAGGACTAGCGCCGAATGAGCAGTTCTTC. The J gene is TRBJ2-1, the V gene TRBV7-9; 9 bases are a match to TRBD2. The CDR3 runs 19 residues. Germline CDR1 SEHNR, CDR2 FQNEAQ (reference sequence). The J segment lost 7 bases and the V segment lost 0 bases, leaving 16 bases of the junction unmatched.